The 20 T cell receptor beta chains listed next were all sequenced from one sample in a study of T cells in Graves' hyperthyroidism and ophthalmopathy. TCR beta CDR3 regions were amplified from RNA. RT-PCR in the first round (using the HTBI primer set) targeted the TCR CDR3. TCRdb re-derived calls from the multiplex PCR reads in MiXCR, one entry per CDR3 protein. The sample carries about 270,000 distinct CDR3 sequences, less than 30% recorded once. The source material was blood. The receptors originated from a middle-aged man with Graves' hyperthyroidism that later progressed to Graves' ophthalmopathy.

The chain has TRBV6-1 and TRBJ2-5; TRBD1 might be the D (5 bases). Germline V gene data show CDR1 as MNHNS and CDR2 as SASEGT. CDR3 length: 15 residues. The V gene lost 4 bases and the J gene lost 5 bases, with 17 bases spanning the gap. CDR3: CASSGGGWAWETQYF. CDR3 nucleotide sequence: TGTGCCAGCAGTGGGGGCGGATGGGCTTGGGAGACCCAGTACTTC.

This clonotype was seen many times. The chain has TRBV10-3 and TRBJ2-7, with TRBD2 as a possible D gene (5 bases). The CDR3 covers 13 residues. V lost 3 bases, J lost 1 base, and 7 bases lay in between. Germline CDR1 ENHRY, CDR2 SYGVKD. This CDR3 is CAISDTRSYEQYF. As DNA, the CDR3 is TGTGCCATCAGTGATACTAGGTCCTACGAGCAGTACTTC.

This clonotype occurred many times. V gene TRBV20-1 combines with J gene TRBJ1-5; tentatively, D is TRBD1 (5 bases). Germline CDR1 is DFQATT and CDR2 is SNEGSKA (reference sequence). V lost 4 bases and J 3 bases, leaving 10 bases between the germline ends. This CDR3 is built from 13 residues. Here the CDR3 DNA reads TGCAGTGCTACCTCGACAGTCAATCAGCCCCAGCATTTT. Its translation: CSATSTVNQPQHF.

There are many counts of this clonotype. The V gene is TRBV5-1, the J gene TRBJ2-7; D uncertain. Germline V gene lookup returns CDR1 SGHRS and CDR2 YFSETQ. The length of the CDR3 is 15 residues. With 0 bases removed from V and 0 bases from J, the gap between germline ends came to 10 bases. The CDR3 spells CASSLGQMSSYEQYF. In DNA, the CDR3 is TGCGCCAGCAGCTTGGGGCAGATGAGCTCCTACGAGCAGTACTTC.

This clonotype occurred many times. The genes are TRBV18 and TRBJ1-5, with 7 bases that match TRBD1. This CDR3 contains 13 residues. Germline values: CDR1 KGHSH, CDR2 LQKENI. V was pared by 8 bases and J by 9 bases, with 10 bases of the junction left unmatched. The DNA for the CDR3 is TGTGCCAGCGAACAGGCGCCAGGGGGGCCCCAGCATTTT. Protein sequence: CASEQAPGGPQHF.

The chain recombines TRBV12-3 or TRBV12-4 with TRBJ2-7; D might be TRBD1 (7 bases). Trimming took 4 bases from V and 2 from J, leaving 15 bases between them. The CDR3 totals 15 residues. In DNA, the CDR3 is TGTGCCAGCAGTTCTGGGGGGACAGCCGCCTACGAGCAGTACTTC. Protein sequence: CASSSGGTAAYEQYF.

The sample holds many counts of this clonotype. The CDR3 reads CASSLRLAGGPETQYF. The CDR3 nucleotides are TGTGCCAGCAGCCTGCGACTAGCGGGAGGGCCGGAGACCCAGTACTTC. The rearrangement links TRBV11-2 to TRBJ2-5; 14 nucleotides agree with TRBD2. The length of the CDR3 is 16 residues. V lost 5 bases and J lost 5; bases outside the gene matches: 7. CDR1 is SGHAT and CDR2 is FQNNGV in the germline V gene.

This chain joins TRBV30 and TRBJ1-1; a possible D gene is TRBD1 (5 bases). Germline CDR1 GTSNPN, CDR2 SVGIG (reference sequence). V dropped 7 bases and J dropped 2 bases, with 14 bases sitting between them. The CDR3 is 13 amino acids. This CDR3 is CASETALNTEAFF. In DNA, the CDR3 is TGTGCCTCCGAGACAGCGTTAAACACTGAAGCTTTCTTT. The whole variable domain, filled in from reference TRBV30 and TRBJ1-1, reads SQTIHQWPATLVQPVGSPLSLECTVEGTSNPNLYWYRQAAGRGLQLLFYSVGIGQISSEVPQNLSASRPQDRQFILSSKKLLLSDSGFYLCASETALNTEAFFGQGTRLTVV.

This chain connects TRBV7-4 to TRBJ2-2; D is perhaps TRBD2 (6 bases). This CDR3 region has 15 residues. From germline, CDR1 is SGHVT and CDR2 SQSDAQ. Deletions cut 6 bases from V and 5 bases from J, with 16 bases between. The chain's CDR3 is CASSPFGGQTGELFF. DNA for the CDR3: TGTGCCAGCAGTCCGTTCGGGGGTCAGACCGGGGAGCTGTTTTTT.

This clonotype occurred many times. The CDR3 coding sequence is TGCGCCAGCAGCCAAGGTTTTCGTACAGTACAAGAGACCCAGTACTTC. It yields the protein CASSQGFRTVQETQYF. The chain uses TRBV4-1 and TRBJ2-5; D remains unclear. With 1 base removed from V and 2 bases from J, the gap between germline ends came to 14 bases. CDR3 length: 16 amino acids. Per the germline V gene, CDR1 is MGHRA and CDR2 is YSYEKL.

This clonotype was counted many times. The chain combines TRBV6-5 with TRBJ1-1, with 8 positions matching TRBD1. Trimming at V came to 2 bases and at J to 11 bases, leaving 10 bases not matched to a gene. This CDR3 is built from 14 residues. Germline V gives CDR1 MNHEY, CDR2 SVGAGI. The CDR3 here is CASSYPGQVSGAFF. The CDR3 bases are TGTGCCAGCAGTTACCCGGGACAGGTCTCTGGCGCTTTCTTT.

This clonotype has a count of ten or more. V and J are TRBV11-2 and TRBJ1-5; 9 bases line up with TRBD1. Germline V lookup: CDR1 SGHAT, CDR2 FQNNGV. Trimming cost V 5 bases and J 6 bases; bases outside gene matches: 8. CDR3 length: 15 residues. For the CDR3, the DNA is TGTGCCAGCAGCCCAGGAGGGGACAGGGCTCAGCCCCAGCATTTT. This codes for CASSPGGDRAQPQHF.

Ten or more counts support this clonotype. J is TRBJ1-1 and V is TRBV20-1; D is perhaps TRBD1 (6 bases). Germline CDR1 reads DFQATT; CDR2 reads SNEGSKA (reference sequence). This CDR3 region has 15 residues. Trimming removed 3 bases from V and 0 bases from J, with 14 bases in between. CDR3 residues: CSARATGTMNTEAFF. DNA of the CDR3: TGCAGTGCTAGGGCCACCGGGACAATGAACACTGAAGCTTTCTTT.

The CDR3 nucleotides are TGTGCCAGCAGTGAAGGCCAGTTGGTGGCCCAGTACTTC. It specifies CASSEGQLVAQYF. The V and J genes are TRBV6-1 and TRBJ2-5; unclear D gene. The CDR3 runs 13 residues. The germline V gene has CDR1 MNHNS and CDR2 SASEGT. Between the trimmed V and J ends, which lost 1 base and 9 bases, there was a span of 12 bases.

This clonotype was seen just once. At one end the junction does not follow the germline gene, possibly because of a read error. The chain carries TRBV6-2 or TRBV6-3 and TRBJ2-7, with 7 bases fitting TRBD2. Germline V gives CDR1 MNHEY, CDR2 SVGEGT. The CDR3 totals 14 residues. This chain's CDR3 is CASSYSGRIYEQYF. In DNA, the CDR3 is TGTGCCAGCAGTTACTCCGGGAGGATCTACGAGCAATACTTC.

The chain has TRBV6-5 and TRBJ2-5; D is ambiguous. The CDR3 is 16 amino acids. Germline V gene lookup returns CDR1 MNHEY and CDR2 SVGAGI. V was shortened by 2 bases and J by 2 bases, with 15 bases between the two germline ends. CDR3 loop: CASSYAVGRRQETQYF. In DNA, the CDR3 is TGTGCCAGCAGTTACGCGGTCGGACGTCGGCAAGAGACCCAGTACTTC.

This clonotype was seen many times. The V and J genes are TRBV29-1 and TRBJ2-7, with 8 bases identical to TRBD2. CDR3 length: 12 amino acids. The germline gives CDR1 SQVTM, CDR2 ANQGSEA. Losses at the gene ends were 5 bases for V and 7 bases for J; bases not matched to a gene: 7. CDR3 in amino acids: CSVLAGGWEQYF. The CDR3 coding sequence is TGCAGCGTTTTGGCGGGAGGTTGGGAGCAGTACTTC.

This chain's CDR3 is CSATDTGTAYYGYTF. The CDR3 DNA follows: TGCAGTGCCACTGACACAGGGACAGCCTACTATGGCTACACCTTC. The rearrangement links TRBV20-1 to TRBJ1-2; the match to TRBD1 covers 7 bases. Germline CDR1 DFQATT, CDR2 SNEGSKA (reference sequence). The V segment lost 6 bases and the J segment 3 bases; nucleotides outside the gene matches: 13. The CDR3 spans 15 residues.

This rearrangement joins TRBV27 to TRBJ2-5; D not resolved. The CDR3 has 14 amino acids. Germline CDR1 is MNHEY and CDR2 is SMNVEV (reference sequence). V lost 6 bases and J lost 0, with 11 bases in between. The CDR3 region is CASSLNRDQETQYF. CDR3 DNA: TGTGCCAGCAGCCTTAATAGGGACCAAGAGACCCAGTACTTC.

This clonotype was picked up many times. The CDR3 spells CAISDSMNTEAFF. The CDR3 DNA is TGTGCCATCAGTGACAGCATGAACACTGAAGCTTTCTTT. The gene calls are TRBV10-3 and TRBJ1-1, with D unclear. The CDR3 runs 13 residues. Germline loops: CDR1 ENHRY, CDR2 SYGVKD. Trimming stripped 3 bases from V and 0 bases from J, with 5 bases between.